This passage covers 5 T cell receptor beta chains from one sample sequenced in a study of blood T cell repertoires in COVID-19. Sequencing was performed with immunoSEQ multiplex PCR; in TCRdb, only in-frame clones are kept and a portion is missing. The repertoire consists of 350,000 to 450,000 clones, with approximately 89% occurring once and the leading ten covering approximately 1.5%. Specimen: PBMCs or T cells enriched from blood (not recorded which). The receptors shown here come from a woman aged 25 to 45 who had recovered from COVID-19.

J is TRBJ2-1 and V is TRBV6-5; the D gene is possibly TRBD2 (5 bases). The CDR3 sequence is 16 residues long. The germline CDR1 and CDR2 sequences are MNHEY and SVGAGI. V lost 0 bases and J lost 3, with 12 bases in between. CDR3 bases: TGTGCCAGCAGTTACTCGGGCGGGCTGGGCTACAATGAGCAGTTCTTC. This encodes CASSYSGGLGYNEQFF.

V usage is TRBV10-1 and J usage is TRBJ1-2; 7 bases agree with TRBD1. Germline V CDR1 and CDR2: WNHNN, SYGVQD (reference sequence). The CDR3 extends over 13 amino acids. Trimming at V came to 6 bases and at J to 2 bases, leaving 3 bases not matched to a gene. Here the CDR3 DNA reads TGCGCCAGCAGATTGGACAGGAACTATGGCTACACCTTC. Protein: CASRLDRNYGYTF.

In its sample, this clone was seen once. The chain couples TRBV30 to TRBJ1-3, with D perhaps matching TRBD1 (6 bases). V was shortened by 8 bases and J by 0 bases, with 17 bases between the two germline ends. The V gene's germline CDR1 is GTSNPN and CDR2 SVGIG (reference sequence). The CDR3 spans 15 residues. CDR3 nucleotides: TGTGCCCCCTTTGGACAGTTGAGCTCTGGAAACACCATATATTTT. Encoded protein: CAPFGQLSSGNTIYF.

The chain uses TRBV14 and TRBJ2-1; 8 bases align to TRBD2. V was pared by 7 bases and J by 0 bases, with 5 bases of the junction left unmatched. The CDR3 runs to 15 residues. Looked up from germline, CDR1 is SGHDN and CDR2 is FVKESK. This CDR3 reads CASNSLAASYNEQFF. As DNA, the CDR3 is TGTGCCAGCAACTCACTAGCGGCCTCCTACAATGAGCAGTTCTTC.

This clone was seen a handful of times. The chain carries TRBV7-9 and TRBJ2-1, with 8 bases aligning to TRBD2. CDR1 SEHNR and CDR2 FQNEAQ come from the germline V gene (reference sequence). Trimming took 5 bases from V and 4 from J; bases not matched to a gene: 4. The CDR3 has 14 residues. The CDR3 DNA sequence: TGTGCCAGCAGCCATTCGGGGGGGTACAATGAGCAGTTCTTC. Translated, it gives CASSHSGGYNEQFF.